The 21 T cell receptor beta chains reported below all come from one sample, sequenced in a study of patients and donors after allogeneic stem cell transplantation. TCRdb used MiXCR to reprocess the RT-PCR reads, holding one entry per CDR3 protein. The sample yields approximately 200,000 distinct CDR3 sequences, about 40% seen once. Material for sequencing was blood, either unsorted or a sorted T cell fraction (not recorded which). These receptor sequences come from a human donor who was either an allogeneic HSCT recipient or a stem cell or donor lymphocyte infusion donor (not recorded which). It is not recorded whose cells these are; they may come from a transplant donor.

This chain joins TRBV15 and TRBJ2-1; 7 bases fit TRBD2. CDR1 and CDR2 (germline): LNHNV, YYDKDF (reference sequence). The CDR3 runs 16 residues. The ends lost 1 base at V and 4 bases at J; junction bases unmatched: 7. CDR3 bases: TGTGCCACCAGCAGAGCCCGTCCTAGCGGATACAATGAGCAGTTCTTC. Its translation is CATSRARPSGYNEQFF.

This clonotype was detected only a few times. The chain couples TRBV7-9 to TRBJ1-1; D is possibly TRBD1 (5 bases). Deletions cut 5 bases from V and 0 bases from J, with 13 bases between. The CDR3 extends over 15 amino acids. Germline V lookup: CDR1 SEHNR, CDR2 FQNEAQ (reference sequence). The CDR3 DNA sequence: TGTGCCAGCAGCCCTCAGGACATTATGAACACTGAAGCTTTCTTT. This encodes CASSPQDIMNTEAFF.

The chain couples TRBV4-2 to TRBJ1-5, with D perhaps TRBD1 (6 bases). This CDR3 comprises 15 residues. The germline gives CDR1 LGHNA, CDR2 YNFKEQ. Trimming took 0 bases from V and 5 from J, leaving 11 bases between them. The DNA of the CDR3 is TGTGCCAGCAGCCAAGAAGAGACAGGCCATCAGCCCCAGCATTTT. Protein sequence: CASSQEETGHQPQHF.

The chain recombines TRBV10-3 with TRBJ1-1; TRBD1 matches 8 bases. This CDR3 spans 14 amino acids. CDR1 and CDR2 from the germline V gene are ENHRY and SYGVKD. V gave up 7 bases and J gave up 3 bases; unmatched junction bases: 7. The CDR3 loop is CAIKLGQVDTEAFF. The CDR3 region has the DNA TGTGCCATCAAATTGGGACAGGTGGACACTGAAGCTTTCTTT.

This clonotype was counted a single time. The gene calls are TRBV9 and TRBJ2-2; D is undetermined. Germline V gene lookup returns CDR1 SGDLS and CDR2 YYNGEE. V lost 9 bases and J lost 7, with 13 bases in between. CDR3 length: 12 residues. CDR3 coding DNA: TGTGCCACCGAAAGGGAAAACGGGGAGCTGTTTTTT. Protein: CATERENGELFF.

This clonotype has a handful of counts. V gene TRBV7-2 combines with J gene TRBJ1-2; D is unclear. CDR3 size: 14 residues. In germline, CDR1 is SGHTA, CDR2 FQGNSA. V was cut by 2 bases and J by 4 bases, with 11 bases left in between. Here the CDR3 reads CASSLIGGPYGYTF. In DNA form, the CDR3 reads TGTGCCAGCAGCTTAATAGGTGGCCCCTATGGCTACACCTTC.

This clonotype was recorded a few times. The chain joins TRBV6-1 to TRBJ1-1; D possibly corresponds to TRBD1 (5 bases). Per the germline V gene, CDR1 is MNHNS and CDR2 is SASEGT. The CDR3 length is 14 residues. V was trimmed by 5 bases and J by 0 bases, leaving 10 bases between them. The CDR3 bases are TGTGCCAGCAGTCACAGGTGGATGAACACTGAAGCTTTCTTT. It specifies CASSHRWMNTEAFF.

This clonotype was counted only a few times. This rearrangement joins TRBV6-5 to TRBJ2-1; D is possibly TRBD2 (7 bases). The CDR3 totals 17 residues. Germline V gives CDR1 MNHEY, CDR2 SVGAGI. Trimming left V 4 bases short and J 1 base short, with 17 bases between. The CDR3: CASSFLGGGGSYNEQFF. The DNA for the CDR3 is TGTGCCAGCAGTTTCCTAGGCGGGGGCGGATCCTACAATGAGCAGTTCTTC.

V and J are TRBV2 and TRBJ1-6; D might be TRBD1 (6 bases). There are 15 residues in the CDR3. V dropped 8 bases and J dropped 9 bases, with 20 bases sitting between them. The germline V gene encodes CDR1 SNHLY and CDR2 FYNNEI. The CDR3 DNA reads TGTGCCAGCTCGATGGGAGTCGAAGGGGGTTCACCCCTCCACTTT. Residues: CASSMGVEGGSPLHF.

This clonotype turned up a few times. The J gene is TRBJ1-2, the V gene TRBV5-1; possible D gene TRBD1, 5 bases. Looked up from germline, CDR1 is SGHRS and CDR2 is YFSETQ. The CDR3 spans 15 residues. The V and J ends lost 0 bases and 4 bases respectively, with 13 bases between them. The CDR3 is CASSLGPDRVYGYTF. CDR3 sequence (DNA): TGCGCCAGCAGCTTGGGACCTGACAGAGTCTATGGCTACACCTTC.

This rearrangement joins TRBV25-1 to TRBJ2-2, with unresolved D. Germline assignment: CDR1 MGHDK and CDR2 SYGVNS. Trimming removed 7 bases at V and 4 bases at J, with 4 bases between. The CDR3 has 11 residues. The CDR3 loop reads CASKGTGELFF. DNA for the CDR3: TGTGCCAGCAAGGGCACCGGGGAGCTGTTTTTT.

This clonotype has just a few counts. J is TRBJ1-2 and V is TRBV6-5, with TRBD1 matching over 7 bases. The germline gives CDR1 MNHEY, CDR2 SVGAGI. The V gene end was trimmed by 3 bases and the J gene end by 1 base; junction bases not matched to a gene: 8. The CDR3 totals 16 residues. The CDR3 spells CASSYYRGTDNYGYTF. In DNA, the CDR3 is TGTGCCAGCAGTTATTACAGGGGTACGGATAACTATGGCTACACCTTC.

The gene calls are TRBV2 and TRBJ2-7, with D tentatively TRBD1 (6 bases). Looked up from germline, CDR1 is SNHLY and CDR2 is FYNNEI. The CDR3 extends over 15 amino acids. The ends were cut back, 4 bases at V and 12 bases at J, with 25 bases in the middle. The CDR3 region has the DNA TGTGCCAGCAGTGCTAAACCGAGGTCCTTCCCGACAGGGTACTTC. The encoded protein is CASSAKPRSFPTGYF. The variable domain in full, with the rest retrieved from reference TRBV2 and TRBJ2-7, is EPEVTQTPSHQVTQMGQEVILRCVPISNHLYFYWYRQILGQKVEFLVSFYNNEISEKSEIFDDQFSVERPDGSNFTLKIRSTKLEDSAMYFCASSAKPRSFPTGYFGPGTRLTVT.

The V and J genes are TRBV14 and TRBJ1-1, with TRBD1 identical over 8 bases. V trimming: 2 bases; J trimming: 9 bases; junction bases outside the gene matches: 2. Germline V gene lookup returns CDR1 SGHDN and CDR2 FVKESK. The CDR3 has 12 residues. The CDR3 spells CASSQNRGKAFF. DNA for the CDR3: TGTGCCAGCAGCCAAAACAGGGGGAAAGCTTTCTTT. The full variable domain, with the rest looked up from reference TRBV14 and TRBJ1-1, is EAGVTQFPSHSVIEKGQTVTLRCDPISGHDNLYWYRRVMGKEIKFLLHFVKESKQDESGMPNNRFLAERTGGTYSTLKVQPAELEDSGVYFCASSQNRGKAFFGQGTRLTVV.

The chain joins TRBV24-1 to TRBJ2-3; the D is unclear. This CDR3 has 13 residues. The V end lost 2 bases, the J end lost 4 bases, and 6 bases lay between the germline ends. CDR1 and CDR2 (germline): KGHDR, SFDVKD. The CDR3 DNA sequence: TGTGCCACCAGTGATTCCGTAGCAGATACGCAGTATTTT. It specifies CATSDSVADTQYF.

This clonotype was seen more than once but under ten times. The genes are TRBV7-2 and TRBJ2-1; 11 bases align to TRBD2. J lost 6 bases, V lost 1 base, and 8 bases had no gene match. Germline V gene lookup returns CDR1 SGHTA and CDR2 FQGNSA. The CDR3 is made up of 17 amino acids. The chain's CDR3 is CASSLVGSGRAGNEQFF. The CDR3 bases are TGTGCCAGCAGCTTAGTAGGTAGCGGGAGGGCCGGCAATGAGCAGTTCTTC.

This chain links TRBV7-9 with TRBJ2-2; 9 bases are a match to TRBD2. The CDR3 covers 15 residues. V was clipped by 2 bases and J by 4 bases; unmatched bases: 2. Germline CDR1 is SEHNR and CDR2 is FQNEAQ (reference sequence). CDR3 amino acids: CASSLSSGSTGELFF. The CDR3 nucleotides read TGTGCCAGCAGCTTAAGTAGCGGGAGCACCGGGGAGCTGTTTTTT.

A few counts support this clonotype. The rearrangement links TRBV6-2 or TRBV6-3 to TRBJ2-4, with 9 bases fitting TRBD2. The CDR3 has 15 amino acids. Germline assignment: CDR1 MNHEY and CDR2 SVGEGT. The V and J ends lost 5 bases and 8 bases, in that order; junction bases with no gene match: 10. CDR3 bases: TGTGCCAGCAGTCCCGGCGGGAGGGCCGGGTACATTCAGTACTTC. This codes for CASSPGGRAGYIQYF.

This clonotype was seen a few times. The chain joins TRBV6-5 to TRBJ1-1, with D hard to call. Germline loops: CDR1 MNHEY, CDR2 SVGAGI. V was trimmed by 0 bases and J by 0 bases, leaving 8 bases between them. The CDR3 consists of 15 residues. CDR3 sequence reads: CASSYSRDLNTEAFF. CDR3 nucleotide sequence: TGTGCCAGCAGTTACTCAAGGGATTTGAACACTGAAGCTTTCTTT.

This clonotype was seen more than once but under ten times. V is TRBV11-2 and J is TRBJ1-2; D is unresolved. Per germline, CDR1 SGHAT and CDR2 FQNNGV. This CDR3 contains 13 residues. Deletions cut 0 bases from V and 4 bases from J, with 6 bases between. The CDR3 reads CASSLDRLYGYTF. CDR3 sequence (DNA): TGTGCCAGCAGCTTAGACCGCCTCTATGGCTACACCTTC.

This clonotype has just a few counts. The chain employs TRBV5-1 and TRBJ1-1, with 10 positions matching TRBD1. Per germline, CDR1 SGHRS and CDR2 YFSETQ. After removal of 4 bases from V and 10 bases from J, the junction contained 10 bases not matched to a gene. This CDR3 spans 14 amino acids. The CDR3 region is CASSRLRDRGAAFF. CDR3 sequence (DNA): TGCGCCAGCAGCCGTCTCCGGGACAGGGGTGCAGCTTTCTTT.